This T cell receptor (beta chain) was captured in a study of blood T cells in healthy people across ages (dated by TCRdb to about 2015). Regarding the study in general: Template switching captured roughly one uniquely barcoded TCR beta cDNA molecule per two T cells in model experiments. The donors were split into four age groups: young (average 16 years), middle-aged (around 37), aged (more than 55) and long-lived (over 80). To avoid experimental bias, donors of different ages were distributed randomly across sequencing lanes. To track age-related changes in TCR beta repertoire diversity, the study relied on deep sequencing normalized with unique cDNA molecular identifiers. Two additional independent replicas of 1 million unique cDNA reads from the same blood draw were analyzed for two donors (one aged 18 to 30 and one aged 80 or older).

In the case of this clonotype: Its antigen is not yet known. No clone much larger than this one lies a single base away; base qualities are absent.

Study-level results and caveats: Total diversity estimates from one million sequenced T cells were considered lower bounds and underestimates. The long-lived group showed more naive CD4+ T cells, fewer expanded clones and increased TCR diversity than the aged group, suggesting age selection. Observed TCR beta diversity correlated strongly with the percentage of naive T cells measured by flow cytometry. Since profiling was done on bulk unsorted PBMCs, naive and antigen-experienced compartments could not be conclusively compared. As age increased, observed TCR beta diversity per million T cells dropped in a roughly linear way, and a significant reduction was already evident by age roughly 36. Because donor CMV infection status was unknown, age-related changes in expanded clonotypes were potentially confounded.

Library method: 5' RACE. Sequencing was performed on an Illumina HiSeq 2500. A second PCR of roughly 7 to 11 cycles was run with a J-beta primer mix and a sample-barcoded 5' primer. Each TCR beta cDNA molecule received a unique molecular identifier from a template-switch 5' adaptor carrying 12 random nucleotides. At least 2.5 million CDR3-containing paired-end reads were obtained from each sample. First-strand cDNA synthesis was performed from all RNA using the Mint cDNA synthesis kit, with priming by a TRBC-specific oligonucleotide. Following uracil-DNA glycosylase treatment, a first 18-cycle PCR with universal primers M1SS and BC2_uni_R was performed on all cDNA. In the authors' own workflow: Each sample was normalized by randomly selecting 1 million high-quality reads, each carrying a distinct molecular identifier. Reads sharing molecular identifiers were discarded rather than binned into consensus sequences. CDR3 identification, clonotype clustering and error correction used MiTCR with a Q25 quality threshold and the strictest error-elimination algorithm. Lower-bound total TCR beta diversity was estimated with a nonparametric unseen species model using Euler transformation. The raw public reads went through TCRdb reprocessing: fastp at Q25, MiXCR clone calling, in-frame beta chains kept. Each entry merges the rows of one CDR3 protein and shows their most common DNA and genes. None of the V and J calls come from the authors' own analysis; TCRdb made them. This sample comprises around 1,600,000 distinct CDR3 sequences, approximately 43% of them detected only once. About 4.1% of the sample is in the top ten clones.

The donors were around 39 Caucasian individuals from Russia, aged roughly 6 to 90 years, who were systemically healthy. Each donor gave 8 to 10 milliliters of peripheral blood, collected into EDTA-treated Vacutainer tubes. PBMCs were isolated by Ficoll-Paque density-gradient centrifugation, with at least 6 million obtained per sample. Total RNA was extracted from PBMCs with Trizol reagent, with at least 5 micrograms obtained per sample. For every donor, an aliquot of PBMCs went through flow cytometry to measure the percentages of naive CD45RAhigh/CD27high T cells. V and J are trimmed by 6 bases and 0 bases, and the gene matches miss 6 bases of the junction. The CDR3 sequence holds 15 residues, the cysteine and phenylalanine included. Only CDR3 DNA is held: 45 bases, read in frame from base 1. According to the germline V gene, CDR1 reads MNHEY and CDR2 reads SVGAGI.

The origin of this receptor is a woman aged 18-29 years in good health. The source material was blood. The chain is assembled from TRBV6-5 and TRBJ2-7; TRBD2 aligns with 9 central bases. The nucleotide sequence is TGTGCCAGCAGCAAGCTAGCGGGGAGCTCCTACGAGCAGTACTTC. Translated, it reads CASSKLAGSSYEQYF.